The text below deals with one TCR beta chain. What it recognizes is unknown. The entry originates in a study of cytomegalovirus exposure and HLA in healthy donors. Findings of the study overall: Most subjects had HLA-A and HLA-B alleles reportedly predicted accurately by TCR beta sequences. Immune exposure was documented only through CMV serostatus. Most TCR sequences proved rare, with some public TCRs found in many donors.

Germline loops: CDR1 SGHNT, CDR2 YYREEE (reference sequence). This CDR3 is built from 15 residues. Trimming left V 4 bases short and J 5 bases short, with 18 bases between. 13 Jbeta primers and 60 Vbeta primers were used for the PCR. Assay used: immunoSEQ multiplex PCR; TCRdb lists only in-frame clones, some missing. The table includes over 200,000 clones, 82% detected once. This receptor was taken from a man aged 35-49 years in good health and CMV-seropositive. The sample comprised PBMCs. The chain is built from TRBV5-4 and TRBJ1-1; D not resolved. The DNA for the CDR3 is TGTGCCAGCAGCCCGTACGGGCCCTCGGGGACTGAAGCTTTCTTT. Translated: CASSPYGPSGTEAFF.